This is a list of T cell receptor beta chains from one sample in a study of CD8+ T cells in alopecia areata. Libraries were prepared by immunoSEQ multiplex PCR; TCRdb keeps only in-frame clonotypes and omits some of them. The sample has 150,000 to 200,000 clones; approximately 61% are singletons. This specimen was CD4+ T cells sorted from blood, taken at week 24, from a patient treated with tofacitinib. The receptor set was obtained from a human donor with alopecia areata. Each CDR3 is given with its conserved first and last residue. Each record gives: clone size, D gene, J gene, V gene, CDR3 DNA, CDR3 protein. The D gene is left open where the match is weak. Only some rows state a clone size, as once, few, many or a class for expanded clones.

clone_size: few; d_call: .; j_call: TRBJ2-3; v_call: TRBV30; cdr3_nt: TGTGCCTGGAGGGGAGACAGCACAGATACGCAGTATTTT; cdr3_aa: CAWRGDSTDTQYF
clone_size: few; d_call: .; j_call: TRBJ1-1; v_call: TRBV7-9; cdr3_nt: TGTGCCAGCAGCAAAAACCGGGACGGATACACTGAAGCTTTCTTT; cdr3_aa: CASSKNRDGYTEAFF
clone_size: .; d_call: .; j_call: TRBJ1-2; v_call: TRBV29-1; cdr3_nt: TGCAGCGTTGATCGCGTTCGGGGGGGCTACACCTTC; cdr3_aa: CSVDRVRGGYTF
clone_size: once; d_call: .; j_call: TRBJ1-1; v_call: TRBV2; cdr3_nt: TGTGCCAGCAGTGAGGACAGCGGGAGTGTCACTGAAGCTTTCTTT; cdr3_aa: CASSEDSGSVTEAFF
clone_size: few; d_call: .; j_call: TRBJ1-4; v_call: TRBV7-9; cdr3_nt: TGTGCCAGCAGCCCCGGGGCACCTGCAACTAATGAAAAACTGTTTTTT; cdr3_aa: CASSPGAPATNEKLFF
clone_size: .; d_call: .; j_call: TRBJ2-6; v_call: TRBV5-1; cdr3_nt: TGCGCCAGCAGCTCTACAGGGAGGGGGGCCAACGTCCTGACTTTC; cdr3_aa: CASSSTGRGANVLTF
clone_size: .; d_call: TRBD1; j_call: TRBJ2-7; v_call: TRBV9; cdr3_nt: TGTGCCAGCAGCGTAGGGGACAGGGACTACGAGCAGTACTTC; cdr3_aa: CASSVGDRDYEQYF
clone_size: .; d_call: .; j_call: TRBJ2-2; v_call: TRBV29-1; cdr3_nt: TGCAGCGTTGGTCCGGCTGCGAACACCGGGGAGCTGTTTTTT; cdr3_aa: CSVGPAANTGELFF
clone_size: few; d_call: .; j_call: TRBJ1-2; v_call: TRBV10-3; cdr3_nt: TGTGCCATCAGTGAGTCGAATCTGGATGGCTACACCTTC; cdr3_aa: CAISESNLDGYTF
clone_size: few; d_call: .; j_call: TRBJ2-2; v_call: TRBV30; cdr3_nt: TGTGCCTGGAGGGGCTCGAACACCGGGGAGCTGTTTTTT; cdr3_aa: CAWRGSNTGELFF
clone_size: .; d_call: TRBD1; j_call: TRBJ1-2; v_call: TRBV30; cdr3_nt: TGTGCCTGGACCTATACCGTACGGACAGGGAACGGCTACACCTTC; cdr3_aa: CAWTYTVRTGNGYTF
clone_size: .; d_call: TRBD1; j_call: TRBJ1-1; v_call: TRBV29-1; cdr3_nt: TGCAGCGTTGTTTTCGCAGGGGGCCCCGCTGAAGCTTTCTTT; cdr3_aa: CSVVFAGGPAEAFF
clone_size: .; d_call: TRBD1; j_call: TRBJ1-2; v_call: TRBV29-1; cdr3_nt: TGCAGCGTTGGTTTAGGGGGCTACGGCTACACCTTC; cdr3_aa: CSVGLGGYGYTF
clone_size: .; d_call: TRBD2; j_call: TRBJ2-1; v_call: TRBV5-1; cdr3_nt: TGCGCCAGCAGCTCCAGCGGGGGCTCCTACAATGAGCAGTTCTTC; cdr3_aa: CASSSSGGSYNEQFF
clone_size: .; d_call: .; j_call: TRBJ1-1; v_call: TRBV29-1; cdr3_nt: TGCAGCGTTGTCGGCCAGCTGAACACTGAAGCTTTCTTT; cdr3_aa: CSVVGQLNTEAFF
clone_size: few; d_call: TRBD2; j_call: TRBJ2-1; v_call: TRBV2; cdr3_nt: TGTGCCAGCAGTTTCACTAGCGGGGCGTTGGAGGAGCAGTTCTTC; cdr3_aa: CASSFTSGALEEQFF
clone_size: .; d_call: TRBD1; j_call: TRBJ2-1; v_call: TRBV10-3; cdr3_nt: TGTGCCATCAGTGAGACCAGGGGGCGAAGGGATGAGCAGTTCTTC; cdr3_aa: CAISETRGRRDEQFF
clone_size: .; d_call: TRBD1; j_call: TRBJ1-1; v_call: TRBV30; cdr3_nt: TGTGCCTGGACCCGGACAGGGTTAAACACTGAAGCTTTCTTT; cdr3_aa: CAWTRTGLNTEAFF
clone_size: .; d_call: TRBD1; j_call: TRBJ1-3; v_call: TRBV30; cdr3_nt: TGTGCCTGGGACTTTCAGGGGGCTGGAAACACCATATATTTT; cdr3_aa: CAWDFQGAGNTIYF
clone_size: few; d_call: .; j_call: TRBJ2-2; v_call: TRBV7-2; cdr3_nt: TGTGCCAGCAGCTTAGCGATGGGGGCCGGGGAGCTGTTTTTT; cdr3_aa: CASSLAMGAGELFF
clone_size: .; d_call: .; j_call: TRBJ1-5; v_call: TRBV4-3; cdr3_nt: TGCGCCAGCAGCCAAGATCTGGGGAACAATCAGCCCCAGCATTTT; cdr3_aa: CASSQDLGNNQPQHF
clone_size: .; d_call: TRBD2; j_call: TRBJ2-1; v_call: TRBV5-1; cdr3_nt: TGCGCCAGCAGCTGGGGGACTAGCGGGGTCAATGAGCAGTTCTTC; cdr3_aa: CASSWGTSGVNEQFF
clone_size: few; d_call: TRBD1; j_call: TRBJ2-1; v_call: TRBV7-2; cdr3_nt: TGTGCCAGCAGCTTAGTCGGGACAGGGAGCTACAATGAGCAGTTCTTC; cdr3_aa: CASSLVGTGSYNEQFF
clone_size: .; d_call: TRBD1; j_call: TRBJ1-2; v_call: TRBV29-1; cdr3_nt: TGCAGCGCCGTGGGACAGGGGGCGTTCGGCTACACCTTC; cdr3_aa: CSAVGQGAFGYTF
clone_size: .; d_call: .; j_call: TRBJ1-5; v_call: TRBV30; cdr3_nt: TGTGCCTGGAGCCTCGGGAATAACGTAAATCAGCCCCAGCATTTT; cdr3_aa: CAWSLGNNVNQPQHF
clone_size: .; d_call: TRBD1; j_call: TRBJ2-7; v_call: TRBV23-1; cdr3_nt: TGCGCCAGCCACCCCCCCGGGACAGGGGTTTACTTC; cdr3_aa: CASHPPGTGVYF
clone_size: .; d_call: TRBD1; j_call: TRBJ2-3; v_call: TRBV2; cdr3_nt: TGTGCCAGCAGGCGACAGGGAGAGGTCCTGGATACGCAGTATTTT; cdr3_aa: CASRRQGEVLDTQYF
clone_size: .; d_call: .; j_call: TRBJ1-5; v_call: TRBV30; cdr3_nt: TGTGCCTGGAGTGTAGAAACTGGGAGGGGGCCCCAGCATTTT; cdr3_aa: CAWSVETGRGPQHF
clone_size: few; d_call: TRBD1; j_call: TRBJ1-4; v_call: TRBV10-3; cdr3_nt: TGTGCCATCAGCGATGACAGGGCTAACGAAAAACTGTTTTTT; cdr3_aa: CAISDDRANEKLFF
clone_size: .; d_call: TRBD1; j_call: TRBJ2-7; v_call: TRBV29-1; cdr3_nt: TGCAGCGTGCCAGACAGGGCGTCCTACGAGCAGTACTTC; cdr3_aa: CSVPDRASYEQYF
clone_size: .; d_call: TRBD2; j_call: TRBJ2-7; v_call: TRBV5-1; cdr3_nt: TGCGCCAGCAGCCTGGGGGGGTACGAGCAGTACTTC; cdr3_aa: CASSLGGYEQYF
clone_size: many; d_call: .; j_call: TRBJ1-2; v_call: TRBV6-4; cdr3_nt: TGTGCCAGCAGTGACGGGAACAGAAACTATGGCTACACCTTC; cdr3_aa: CASSDGNRNYGYTF
clone_size: few; d_call: .; j_call: TRBJ1-2; v_call: TRBV29-1; cdr3_nt: TGCAGCGTTGAAAACAGCAACGGTTATGGCTACACCTTC; cdr3_aa: CSVENSNGYGYTF
clone_size: once; d_call: .; j_call: TRBJ2-7; v_call: TRBV27; cdr3_nt: TGTGCCAGCGGGGGCGTTCCAGGGTTGGACGAGCAGTACTTC; cdr3_aa: CASGGVPGLDEQYF
clone_size: many; d_call: .; j_call: TRBJ1-4; v_call: TRBV28; cdr3_nt: TGTGCCACCACGGGGGGGCAGGGTGAAAAACTGTTTTTT; cdr3_aa: CATTGGQGEKLFF
clone_size: few; d_call: TRBD1; j_call: TRBJ1-5; v_call: TRBV29-1; cdr3_nt: TGCAGCGTTGCGTTAGGGACAGGGGTCAATCAGCCCCAGCATTTT; cdr3_aa: CSVALGTGVNQPQHF
clone_size: few; d_call: .; j_call: TRBJ1-2; v_call: TRBV25-1; cdr3_nt: TGTGCCAGCAGTGAGGTTAGGGGAAGGGACTCTCGGGGCTACACCTTC; cdr3_aa: CASSEVRGRDSRGYTF
clone_size: .; d_call: .; j_call: TRBJ1-1; v_call: TRBV30; cdr3_nt: TGTGCCTGGAGCGAAGGGAGTAGCACTGAAGCTTTCTTT; cdr3_aa: CAWSEGSSTEAFF
clone_size: .; d_call: .; j_call: TRBJ2-3; v_call: TRBV15; cdr3_nt: TGTGCCACCGGGGGGGGCCGACCCACAGATACGCAGTATTTT; cdr3_aa: CATGGGRPTDTQYF
clone_size: few; d_call: .; j_call: TRBJ1-5; v_call: TRBV6-6; cdr3_nt: TGTGCCAGCAGCCCTTCTAATCAGCCCCAGCATTTT; cdr3_aa: CASSPSNQPQHF
clone_size: .; d_call: .; j_call: TRBJ2-7; v_call: TRBV5-6; cdr3_nt: TGTGCCAGCAGCTTGAGGCGTAGCGGAGTGCGGTCCTCCTACGAGCAGTACTTC; cdr3_aa: CASSLRRSGVRSSYEQYF
clone_size: few; d_call: .; j_call: TRBJ1-1; v_call: TRBV7-9; cdr3_nt: TGTGCCAGCAGCTTAGACTCTGCGGGGGCTTTCTTT; cdr3_aa: CASSLDSAGAFF
clone_size: few; d_call: .; j_call: TRBJ2-1; v_call: TRBV11-2; cdr3_nt: TGTGCCAGCAGCTTAGGAGCCGGTGAGCAGTTCTTC; cdr3_aa: CASSLGAGEQFF
clone_size: .; d_call: .; j_call: TRBJ1-2; v_call: TRBV15; cdr3_nt: TGTGCCACCAGCAGAGGTCGGGAAAACTATGGCTACACCTTC; cdr3_aa: CATSRGRENYGYTF
clone_size: .; d_call: .; j_call: TRBJ1-2; v_call: TRBV25-1; cdr3_nt: TGTGCCAGCAGTGAATACGGGGGAAGTAACTATGGCTACACCTTC; cdr3_aa: CASSEYGGSNYGYTF
clone_size: .; d_call: .; j_call: TRBJ1-2; v_call: TRBV4-3; cdr3_nt: TGCGCCAGCAGCCAAGCCCGGGGGGCCCCCTATGGCTACACCTTC; cdr3_aa: CASSQARGAPYGYTF
clone_size: few; d_call: .; j_call: TRBJ2-7; v_call: TRBV29-1; cdr3_nt: TGCAGCGCGACAGAGACCTACGAGCAGTACTTC; cdr3_aa: CSATETYEQYF
clone_size: .; d_call: .; j_call: TRBJ2-7; v_call: TRBV30; cdr3_nt: TGTGCCTGGAGTGTGATCCGGACGTCGGGCGAGCAGTACTTC; cdr3_aa: CAWSVIRTSGEQYF
clone_size: few; d_call: .; j_call: TRBJ2-5; v_call: TRBV7-3; cdr3_nt: TGTGCCAGCAGCTACACAGGGACGGAGACCCAGTACTTC; cdr3_aa: CASSYTGTETQYF